This T cell receptor (beta chain) was identified during a study of OX40 agonist ivuxolimab in advanced cancers. Study-wide context: Partial response was recorded in three patients: one hepatocellular carcinoma and two cutaneous melanoma cases. Study results and caveats: Normalized expansion of T-cell clones was also low for some nonresponders. There was clonal expansion of CD4+ and CD8+ blood T cells by week 6 at 0.1 to 3.0 mg/kg.

On this clone: Its antigen is unknown.

Data came from immunoSEQ multiplex PCR; TCRdb stores just in-frame clones and leaves some out. This table has tens of thousands of clones, roughly four fifths appearing once. Autoimmune disease history or systemic immunosuppression led to patients being barred. J was trimmed by 5 bases and V by 2 bases; bases with no gene match: 6. CDR1 and CDR2 from the germline V gene are LNHDA and SQIVND (reference sequence). This CDR3 contains 15 residues. The sequencing here drew on CD4+ or CD8+ T cells sorted from blood, taken in a trial of the OX40 agonist ivuxolimab. The chain employs TRBV19 and TRBJ1-1, with TRBD1 identical over 9 bases. This receptor was taken from an adult with an advanced solid tumor such as melanoma, head and neck, liver or kidney cancer. The CDR3 protein is CASSITGGAGTEAFF. The CDR3 DNA reads as TGTGCCAGTAGTATAACAGGGGGCGCGGGAACTGAAGCTTTCTTT.